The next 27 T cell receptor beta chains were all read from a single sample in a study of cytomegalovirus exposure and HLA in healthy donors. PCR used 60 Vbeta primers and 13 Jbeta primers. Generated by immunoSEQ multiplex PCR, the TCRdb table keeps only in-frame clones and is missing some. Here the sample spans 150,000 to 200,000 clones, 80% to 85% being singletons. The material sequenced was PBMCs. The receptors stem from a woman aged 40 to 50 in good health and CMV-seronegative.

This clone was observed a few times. The CDR3 protein is CASSQDVAGSYNEQFF. The CDR3, as DNA: TGCGCCAGCAGCCAAGACGTGGCGGGCTCCTACAATGAGCAGTTCTTC. The rearrangement links TRBV4-3 to TRBJ2-1; D is perhaps TRBD2 (5 bases). The CDR3 sequence is 16 residues long. Germline CDR1 reads LGHNA; CDR2 reads YSLEER. V was clipped by 0 bases and J by 0 bases, with 9 bases between them.

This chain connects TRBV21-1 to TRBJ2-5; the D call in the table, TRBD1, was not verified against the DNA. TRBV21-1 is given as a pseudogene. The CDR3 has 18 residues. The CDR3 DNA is TGTGCCAGCACCCTTCCGGGGACAGCACCCCATTACCAAAGGACCCAGTACTTC. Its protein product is CASTLPGTAPHYQRTQYF.

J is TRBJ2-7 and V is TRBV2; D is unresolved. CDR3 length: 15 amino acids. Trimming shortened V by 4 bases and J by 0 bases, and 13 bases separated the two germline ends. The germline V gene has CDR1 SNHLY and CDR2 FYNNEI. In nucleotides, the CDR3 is TGTGCCAGCAGTGGAGCGACTTCCAACTCCTACGAGCAGTACTTC. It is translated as CASSGATSNSYEQYF.

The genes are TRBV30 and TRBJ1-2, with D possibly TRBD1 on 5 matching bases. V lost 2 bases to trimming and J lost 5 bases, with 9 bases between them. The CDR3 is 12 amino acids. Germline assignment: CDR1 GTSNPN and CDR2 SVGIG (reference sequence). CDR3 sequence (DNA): TGTGCCTGGAGTCAAGGGGCTTATGGCTACACCTTC. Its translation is CAWSQGAYGYTF.

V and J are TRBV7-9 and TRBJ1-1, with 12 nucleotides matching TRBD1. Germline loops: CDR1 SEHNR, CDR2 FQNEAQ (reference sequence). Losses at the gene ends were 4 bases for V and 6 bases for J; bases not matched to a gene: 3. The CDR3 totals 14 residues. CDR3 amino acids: CASSSWDRGPEAFF. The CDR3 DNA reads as TGTGCCAGCAGCTCCTGGGACAGGGGGCCTGAAGCTTTCTTT.

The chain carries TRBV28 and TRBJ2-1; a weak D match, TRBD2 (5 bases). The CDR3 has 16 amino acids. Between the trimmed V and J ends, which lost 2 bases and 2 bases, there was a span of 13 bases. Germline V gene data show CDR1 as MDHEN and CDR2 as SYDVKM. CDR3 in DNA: TGTGCCAGCAGTTTACTCAGCGGAAGGGCCTACAATGAGCAGTTCTTC. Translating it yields CASSLLSGRAYNEQFF. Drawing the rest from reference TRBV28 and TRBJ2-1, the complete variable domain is DVKVTQSSRYLVKRTGEKVFLECVQDMDHENMFWYRQDPGLGLRLIYFSYDVKMKEKGDIPEGYSVSREKKERFSLILESASTNQTSMYLCASSLLSGRAYNEQFFGPGTRLTVL.

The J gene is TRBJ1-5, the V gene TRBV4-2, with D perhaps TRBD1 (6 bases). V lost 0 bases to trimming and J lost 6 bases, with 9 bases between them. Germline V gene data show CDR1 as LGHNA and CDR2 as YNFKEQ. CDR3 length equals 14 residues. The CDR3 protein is CASSQDPQGQPQHF. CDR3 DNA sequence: TGTGCCAGCAGCCAAGATCCACAGGGTCAGCCCCAGCATTTT.

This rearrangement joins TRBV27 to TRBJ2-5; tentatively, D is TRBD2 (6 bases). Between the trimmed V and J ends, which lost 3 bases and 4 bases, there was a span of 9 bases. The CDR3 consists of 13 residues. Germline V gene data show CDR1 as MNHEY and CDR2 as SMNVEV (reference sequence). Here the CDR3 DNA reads TGTGCCAGCAGTTTTCGGGAGCGAGAGACCCAGTACTTC. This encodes CASSFRERETQYF.

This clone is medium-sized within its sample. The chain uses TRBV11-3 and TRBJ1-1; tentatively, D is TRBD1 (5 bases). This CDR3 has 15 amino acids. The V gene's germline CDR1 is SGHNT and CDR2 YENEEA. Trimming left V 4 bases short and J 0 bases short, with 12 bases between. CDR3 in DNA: TGTGCCAGCAGCTACAGGACGTCCATGAACACTGAAGCTTTCTTT. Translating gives CASSYRTSMNTEAFF.

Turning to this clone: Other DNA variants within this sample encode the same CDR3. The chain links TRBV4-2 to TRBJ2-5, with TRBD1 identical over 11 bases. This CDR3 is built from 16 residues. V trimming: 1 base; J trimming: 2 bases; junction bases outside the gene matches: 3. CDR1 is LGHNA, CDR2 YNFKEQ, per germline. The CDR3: CASSQGGQGGQETQYF. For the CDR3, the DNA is TGTGCCAGCAGCCAAGGGGGACAGGGGGGACAAGAGACCCAGTACTTC.

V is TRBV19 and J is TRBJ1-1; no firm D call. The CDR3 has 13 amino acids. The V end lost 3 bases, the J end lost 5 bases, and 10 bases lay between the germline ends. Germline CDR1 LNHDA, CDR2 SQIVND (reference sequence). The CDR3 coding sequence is TGTGCCAGTAGTATCAAGAGGATGACTGAAGCTTTCTTT. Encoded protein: CASSIKRMTEAFF.

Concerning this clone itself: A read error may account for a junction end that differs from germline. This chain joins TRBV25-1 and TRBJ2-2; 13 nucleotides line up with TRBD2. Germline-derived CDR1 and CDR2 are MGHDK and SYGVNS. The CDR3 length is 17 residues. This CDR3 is CASSGRLAGGLHRGAVF. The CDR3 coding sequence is TGTGCCAGCAGTGGGAGACTAGCGGGAGGCTTACACCGGGGAGCTGTTTTT.

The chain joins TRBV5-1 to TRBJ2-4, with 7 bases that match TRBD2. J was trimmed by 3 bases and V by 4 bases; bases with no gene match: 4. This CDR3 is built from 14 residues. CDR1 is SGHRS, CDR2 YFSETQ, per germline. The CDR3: CASSAGEIKNIQYF. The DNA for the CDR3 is TGCGCCAGCAGCGCGGGGGAGATCAAAAACATTCAGTACTTC. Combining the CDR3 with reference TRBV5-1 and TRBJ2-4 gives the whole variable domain KAGVTQTPRYLIKTRGQQVTLSCSPISGHRSVSWYQQTPGQGLQFLFEYFSETQRNKGNFPGRFSGRQFSNSRSEMNVSTLELGDSALYLCASSAGEIKNIQYFGAGTRLSVL.

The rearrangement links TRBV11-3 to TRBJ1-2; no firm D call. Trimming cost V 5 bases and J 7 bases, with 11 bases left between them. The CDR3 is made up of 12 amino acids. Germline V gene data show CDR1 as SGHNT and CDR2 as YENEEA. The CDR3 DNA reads TGTGCCAGCAGCCCGTATTCCCCTGGCTACACCTTC. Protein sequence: CASSPYSPGYTF.

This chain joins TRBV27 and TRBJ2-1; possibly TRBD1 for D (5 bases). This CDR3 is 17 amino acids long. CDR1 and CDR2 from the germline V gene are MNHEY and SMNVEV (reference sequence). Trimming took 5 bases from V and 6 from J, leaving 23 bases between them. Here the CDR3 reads CASSPIMPGWGINEQFF. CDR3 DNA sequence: TGTGCCAGCAGTCCAATAATGCCAGGGTGGGGTATCAATGAGCAGTTCTTC.

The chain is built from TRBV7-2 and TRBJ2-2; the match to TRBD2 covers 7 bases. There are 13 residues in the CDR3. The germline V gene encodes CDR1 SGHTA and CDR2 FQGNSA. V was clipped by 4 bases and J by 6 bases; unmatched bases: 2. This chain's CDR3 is CASSSRGAGELFF. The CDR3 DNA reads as TGTGCCAGCAGCTCCCGGGGGGCCGGGGAGCTGTTTTTT.

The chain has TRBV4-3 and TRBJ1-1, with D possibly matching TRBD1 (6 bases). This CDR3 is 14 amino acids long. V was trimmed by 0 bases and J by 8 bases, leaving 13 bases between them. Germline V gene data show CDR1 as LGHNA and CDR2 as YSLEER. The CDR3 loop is CASSQDGGGREAFF. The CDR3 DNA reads TGCGCCAGCAGCCAAGACGGCGGGGGGCGAGAAGCTTTCTTT.

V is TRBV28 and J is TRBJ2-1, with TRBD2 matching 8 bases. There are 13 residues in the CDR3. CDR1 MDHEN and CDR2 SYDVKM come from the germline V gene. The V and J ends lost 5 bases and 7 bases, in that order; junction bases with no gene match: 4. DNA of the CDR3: TGTGCCAGCAGTAGCGGGAGAGCAAATGAGCAGTTCTTC. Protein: CASSSGRANEQFF.

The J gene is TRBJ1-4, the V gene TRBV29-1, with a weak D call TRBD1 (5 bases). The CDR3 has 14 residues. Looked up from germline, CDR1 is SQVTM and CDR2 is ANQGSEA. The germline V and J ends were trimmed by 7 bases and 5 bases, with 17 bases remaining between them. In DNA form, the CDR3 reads TGCAGCGCTGCAGGAGGGGTTAGAAATGAAAAACTGTTTTTT. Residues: CSAAGGVRNEKLFF.

The CDR3 region is CASSQDPAVSYEQYF. CDR3 nucleotide sequence: TGCGCCAGCAGCCAAGATCCGGCGGTCTCCTACGAGCAGTACTTC. The rearrangement links TRBV4-3 to TRBJ2-7, with D unresolved. The CDR3 has 15 amino acids. Trimming pared 0 bases from V and 0 bases from J, leaving 9 bases between. Germline V gene lookup returns CDR1 LGHNA and CDR2 YSLEER.

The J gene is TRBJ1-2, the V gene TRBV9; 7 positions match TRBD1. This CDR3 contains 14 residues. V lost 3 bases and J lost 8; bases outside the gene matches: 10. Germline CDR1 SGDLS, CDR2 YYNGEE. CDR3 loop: CASSGRQGNSGYTF. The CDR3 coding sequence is TGTGCCAGCAGCGGGAGACAGGGAAACTCCGGCTACACCTTC.

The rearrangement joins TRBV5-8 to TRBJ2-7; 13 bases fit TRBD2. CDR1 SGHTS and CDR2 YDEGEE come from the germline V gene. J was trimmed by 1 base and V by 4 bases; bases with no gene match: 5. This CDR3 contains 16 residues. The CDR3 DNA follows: TGTGCCAGCAGCCCCGTGACTAGCGGGAGGTCCTACGAGCAGTACGTC. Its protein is CASSPVTSGRSYEQYV.

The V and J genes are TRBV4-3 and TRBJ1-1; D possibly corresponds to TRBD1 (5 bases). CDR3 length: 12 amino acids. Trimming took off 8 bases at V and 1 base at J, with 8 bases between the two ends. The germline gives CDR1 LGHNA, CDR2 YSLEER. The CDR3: CASSGGNTEAFF. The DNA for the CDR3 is TGCGCCAGCTCGGGGGGGAACACTGAAGCTTTCTTT.

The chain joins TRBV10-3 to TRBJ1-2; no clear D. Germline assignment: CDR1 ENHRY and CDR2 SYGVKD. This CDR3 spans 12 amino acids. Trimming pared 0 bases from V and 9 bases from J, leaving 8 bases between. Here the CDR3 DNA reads TGTGCCATCAGTGAGTCAGCCAGGAGCTACACCTTC. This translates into CAISESARSYTF.

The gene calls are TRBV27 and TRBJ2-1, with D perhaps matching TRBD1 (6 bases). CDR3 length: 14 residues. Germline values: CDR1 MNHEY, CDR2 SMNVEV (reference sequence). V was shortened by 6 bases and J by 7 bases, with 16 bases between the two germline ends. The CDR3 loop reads CASSATGSENEQFF. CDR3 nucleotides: TGTGCCAGCAGCGCCACAGGGTCTGAGAATGAGCAGTTCTTC.

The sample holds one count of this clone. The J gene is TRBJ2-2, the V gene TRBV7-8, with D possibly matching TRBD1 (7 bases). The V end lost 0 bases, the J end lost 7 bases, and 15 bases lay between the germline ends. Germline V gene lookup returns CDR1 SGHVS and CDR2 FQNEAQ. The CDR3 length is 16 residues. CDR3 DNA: TGTGCCAGCAGCTTAGCGCAGGGGGGCGCGGTCGGGGAGCTGTTTTTT. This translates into CASSLAQGGAVGELFF.

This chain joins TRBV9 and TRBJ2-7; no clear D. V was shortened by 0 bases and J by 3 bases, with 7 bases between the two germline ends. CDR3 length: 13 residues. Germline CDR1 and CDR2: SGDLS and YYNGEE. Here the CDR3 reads CASSVGERYEQYF. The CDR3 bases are TGTGCCAGCAGCGTAGGAGAACGCTACGAGCAGTACTTC.